This T cell receptor beta chain was recovered during a study of CD8+ T cells in alopecia areata. The wider study: In an open-label trial, patients got 5 to 10 mg tofacitinib twice daily.

Of note for this clone: What it binds is unknown.

cDNA reverse transcribed from extracted RNA served as the sequencing template. Sequenced by immunoSEQ multiplex PCR; TCRdb stores in-frame clones only, minus some. Here the sample spans about 180,000 clones, approximately 62% being singletons. It was from alopecia areata patients that lesional scalp punch biopsies and peripheral blood were collected. Sorting from PBMCs produced CD4+ and CD8+ T cells. The ends lost 3 bases at V and 8 bases at J; junction bases unmatched: 7. The CDR3 is made up of 14 amino acids. CDR1 is SGHTA, CDR2 FQGTGA, per germline. The study, taken as a whole, reports: Resident alphabeta T-cell populations of normal skin are likewise subject to sequencing in scalp samples.

The sample in question was CD4+ T cells sorted from blood, obtained at week 0. J is TRBJ2-1 and V is TRBV7-3, with 7 bases that match TRBD1. This sequence was found in a human donor with alopecia areata. The CDR3 sequence is CASSFDRQGDEQFF. The CDR3 DNA sequence: TGTGCCAGCAGCTTCGACCGACAGGGTGATGAGCAGTTCTTC.